The rows below give T cell receptor beta chains drawn from one sample of a study of T cells in tuberculosis. Clones were sequenced by immunoSEQ multiplex PCR, and TCRdb holds only the in-frame ones, with some missing. The repertoire consists of 30,000 to 40,000 clones, with roughly 90% occurring once and the leading ten covering 2% to 2.5%. Sequencing used PBMCs, obtained at tuberculosis diagnosis. The origin of the receptors is an adult with tuberculosis. The CDR3 runs from the conserved cysteine through the conserved F or W. Each record gives: J gene, clone size, D gene, V gene, CDR3 DNA, CDR3 protein. D genes are given only for firm matches. Not all rows give a size; the values are once, few, many and, for expanded clones, a class.

j_call: TRBJ1-3
clone_size: -
d_call: -
v_call: TRBV2
cdr3_nt: TGTGCCAGCAGGGGACACCGCTCTGGAAACACCATATATTTT
cdr3_aa: CASRGHRSGNTIYF

j_call: TRBJ1-5
clone_size: -
d_call: -
v_call: TRBV19
cdr3_nt: TGTGCCAGTAGGACAGAAACAGATCAGCCCCAGCATTTT
cdr3_aa: CASRTETDQPQHF

j_call: TRBJ2-7
clone_size: -
d_call: -
v_call: TRBV19
cdr3_nt: TGTGCCAGTAGTGTTCTTTGGCTCCACGAGCAGTACTTC
cdr3_aa: CASSVLWLHEQYF

j_call: TRBJ2-3
clone_size: -
d_call: TRBD2
v_call: TRBV6-5
cdr3_nt: TGTGCCAGCAGTAGCGGTTTCGGGGGGGCCGATACGCAGTATTTT
cdr3_aa: CASSSGFGGADTQYF

j_call: TRBJ2-2
clone_size: -
d_call: -
v_call: TRBV2
cdr3_nt: TGTGCCAGCAGTGAGTGGGCCACCGGGGAGCTGTTTTTT
cdr3_aa: CASSEWATGELFF

j_call: TRBJ1-4
clone_size: once
d_call: -
v_call: TRBV29-1
cdr3_nt: TGCAGCGTTGCGGTCCTTTCCCAAACTAATGAAAAACTGTTTTTT
cdr3_aa: CSVAVLSQTNEKLFF

j_call: TRBJ1-2
clone_size: -
d_call: -
v_call: TRBV25-1
cdr3_nt: TGTGCCAGCAGTGGGGTGGACAGTAACTATGGCTACACCTTC
cdr3_aa: CASSGVDSNYGYTF

j_call: TRBJ2-3
clone_size: -
d_call: -
v_call: TRBV29-1
cdr3_nt: TGCAGCGTTCTATCTCCCGGAGGGTTTACAGATACGCAGTATTTT
cdr3_aa: CSVLSPGGFTDTQYF

j_call: TRBJ2-5
clone_size: once
d_call: -
v_call: TRBV14
cdr3_nt: TGTGCCAGCAGTCGGACAACCGGCGAGACCCAGTACTTC
cdr3_aa: CASSRTTGETQYF

j_call: TRBJ2-5
clone_size: -
d_call: TRBD2
v_call: TRBV2
cdr3_nt: TGTGCCAGCAAGGGGTCAGGGACTAGCCAAGAGACCCAGTACTTC
cdr3_aa: CASKGSGTSQETQYF

j_call: TRBJ1-2
clone_size: -
d_call: -
v_call: TRBV5-1
cdr3_nt: TGCGCCAGCAGCTTGGATTCAGGTGCTACCTATGGCTACACCTTC
cdr3_aa: CASSLDSGATYGYTF

j_call: TRBJ2-7
clone_size: once
d_call: TRBD1
v_call: TRBV5-1
cdr3_nt: TGCGCCAGCAGCTTAGAGACAGGGTTATCCTACGAGCAGTACTTC
cdr3_aa: CASSLETGLSYEQYF

j_call: TRBJ2-3
clone_size: -
d_call: -
v_call: TRBV4-3
cdr3_nt: TGCGCCAGCAGCCAAGCCTTCTACACAGATACGCAGTATTTT
cdr3_aa: CASSQAFYTDTQYF

j_call: TRBJ1-2
clone_size: -
d_call: -
v_call: TRBV30
cdr3_nt: TGTGCCTGGAGTGTAAACAGGAAGGATGGCTACACCTTC
cdr3_aa: CAWSVNRKDGYTF

j_call: TRBJ2-3
clone_size: -
d_call: TRBD2
v_call: TRBV5-1
cdr3_nt: TGCGCCAGCAGCCCGGGACTAGCGGGGGGGGTTGATACGCAGTATTTT
cdr3_aa: CASSPGLAGGVDTQYF

j_call: TRBJ2-5
clone_size: once
d_call: -
v_call: TRBV12-5
cdr3_nt: TGTGCTAGTGGTGGGGGGACAGAAAAAGAGACCCAGTACTTC
cdr3_aa: CASGGGTEKETQYF

j_call: TRBJ1-3
clone_size: -
d_call: TRBD1
v_call: TRBV30
cdr3_nt: TGTGCCTGGGATTTGATGGACAGGGACACTGGAAACACCATATATTTT
cdr3_aa: CAWDLMDRDTGNTIYF